The present T cell receptor (beta chain) was sequenced within a study of T-cell reconstitution after alpha-beta-depleted transplantation in children. V lost 4 bases and J lost 14, with 18 bases in between. The CDR3 consists of 12 residues. Germline lookup yields CDR1 SQVTM and CDR2 ANQGSEA. As to this clonotype: Its antigen is as yet unknown.

Construction of the TCRbeta library involved unique molecular identifiers. TCRdb re-analysed the PCR reads in MiXCR, keeping a single row per CDR3 protein. Among about 600,000 distinct CDR3 sequences listed, around 13% were seen once. The study's findings and limits: After transplant, at about two months, alpha-beta T cells were reportedly derived from several hundred expanded graft clones. TCRbeta diversity was high at day 60 in some patients (a result of surviving recipient T cells and thymic progenitors). Counts and diversity of T cells one year after transplant came mostly from newly produced T cells.

The source of this sequence is a male patient under 18 who had a stem cell transplant for acute myeloid leukemia, so the T cells may come from the graft donor. This rearrangement joins TRBV29-1 to TRBJ2-1, with D uncertain. Here the sequenced sample was PBMCs, mostly from graft donor cells, taken 360 days after TCRalphabeta/CD19-depleted stem cell transplant. The CDR3 DNA reads TGCAGCGTTGGCCCCCTTAGGGAAAATAAGTTCTTC. Protein product: CSVGPLRENKFF.